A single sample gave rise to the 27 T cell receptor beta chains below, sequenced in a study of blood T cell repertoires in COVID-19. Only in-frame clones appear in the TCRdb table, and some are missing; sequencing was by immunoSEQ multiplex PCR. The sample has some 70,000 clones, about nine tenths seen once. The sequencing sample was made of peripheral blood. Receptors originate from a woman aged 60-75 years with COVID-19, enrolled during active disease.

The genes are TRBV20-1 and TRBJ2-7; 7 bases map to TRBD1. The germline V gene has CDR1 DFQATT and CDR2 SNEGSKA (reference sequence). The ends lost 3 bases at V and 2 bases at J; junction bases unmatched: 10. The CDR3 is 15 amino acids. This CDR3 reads CSASSRRDRPYEQYF. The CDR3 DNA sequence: TGCAGTGCTAGTAGCCGCCGGGACAGACCCTACGAGCAGTACTTC.

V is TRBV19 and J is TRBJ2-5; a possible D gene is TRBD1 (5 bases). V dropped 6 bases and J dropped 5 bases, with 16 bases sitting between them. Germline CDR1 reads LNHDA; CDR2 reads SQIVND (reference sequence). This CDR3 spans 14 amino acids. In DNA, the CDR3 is TGTGCCAGTAGAGGCCTTTTAGGGGTGGAGACCCAGTACTTC. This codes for CASRGLLGVETQYF.

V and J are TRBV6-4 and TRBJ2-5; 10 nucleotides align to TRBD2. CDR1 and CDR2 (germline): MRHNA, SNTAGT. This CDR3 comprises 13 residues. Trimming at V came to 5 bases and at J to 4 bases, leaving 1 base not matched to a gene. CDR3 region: CASSRLAGETQYF. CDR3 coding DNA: TGTGCCAGCAGTCGACTAGCGGGAGAGACCCAGTACTTC.

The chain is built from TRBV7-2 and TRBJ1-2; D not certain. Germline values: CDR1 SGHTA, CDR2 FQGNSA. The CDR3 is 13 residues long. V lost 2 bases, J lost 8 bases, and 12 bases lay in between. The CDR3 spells CASSLMGREGYTF. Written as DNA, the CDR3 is TGTGCCAGCAGCTTAATGGGGAGGGAGGGCTACACCTTC.

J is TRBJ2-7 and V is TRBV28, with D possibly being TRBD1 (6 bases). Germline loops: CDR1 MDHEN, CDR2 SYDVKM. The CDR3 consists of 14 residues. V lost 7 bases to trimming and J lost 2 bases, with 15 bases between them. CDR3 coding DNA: TGTGCCAGCACACGGACAGCCCTAACCTACGAGCAGTACTTC. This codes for CASTRTALTYEQYF.

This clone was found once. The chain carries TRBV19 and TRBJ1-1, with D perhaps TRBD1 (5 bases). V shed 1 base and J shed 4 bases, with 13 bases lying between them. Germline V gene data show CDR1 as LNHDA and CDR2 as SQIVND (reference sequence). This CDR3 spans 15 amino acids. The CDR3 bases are TGTGCCAGTAGTATAGGTGGCAGGGTGACCACTGAAGCTTTCTTT. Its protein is CASSIGGRVTTEAFF. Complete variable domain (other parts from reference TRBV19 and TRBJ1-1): DGGITQSPKYLFRKEGQNVTLSCEQNLNHDAMYWYRQDPGQGLRLIYYSQIVNDFQKGDIAEGYSVSREKKESFPLTVTSAQKNPTAFYLCASSIGGRVTTEAFFGQGTRLTVV.

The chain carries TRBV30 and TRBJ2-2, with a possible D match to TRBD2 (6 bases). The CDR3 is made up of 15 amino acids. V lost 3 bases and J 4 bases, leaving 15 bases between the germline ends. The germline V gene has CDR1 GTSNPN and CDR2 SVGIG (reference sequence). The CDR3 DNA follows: TGTGCCTGGAGACTCCGGGACTCCATCACCGGGGAGCTGTTTTTT. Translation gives CAWRLRDSITGELFF.

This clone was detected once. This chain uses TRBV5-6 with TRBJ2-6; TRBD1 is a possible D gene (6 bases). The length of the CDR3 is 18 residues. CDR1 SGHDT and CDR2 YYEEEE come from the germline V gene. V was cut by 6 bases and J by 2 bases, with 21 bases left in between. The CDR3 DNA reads TGTGCCAGCAACCGATACAGGGTGAGAGGCCCTGGGGCCAACGTCCTGACTTTC. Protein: CASNRYRVRGPGANVLTF.

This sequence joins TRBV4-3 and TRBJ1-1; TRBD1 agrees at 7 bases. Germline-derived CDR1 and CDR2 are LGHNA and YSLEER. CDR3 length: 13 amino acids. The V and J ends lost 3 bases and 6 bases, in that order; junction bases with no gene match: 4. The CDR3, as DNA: TGCGCCAGCAGCCAGGCAGGGACAGCTGAAGCTTTCTTT. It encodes CASSQAGTAEAFF.

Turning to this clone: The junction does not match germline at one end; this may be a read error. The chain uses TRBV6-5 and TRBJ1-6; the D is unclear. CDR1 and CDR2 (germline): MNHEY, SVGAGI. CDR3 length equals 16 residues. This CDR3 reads CASSYFGSKGGSPLHF. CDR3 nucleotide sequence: TGTGCCAGCAGCTACTTTGGGAGCAAAGGCGGTTCACCCCTCCACTTT.

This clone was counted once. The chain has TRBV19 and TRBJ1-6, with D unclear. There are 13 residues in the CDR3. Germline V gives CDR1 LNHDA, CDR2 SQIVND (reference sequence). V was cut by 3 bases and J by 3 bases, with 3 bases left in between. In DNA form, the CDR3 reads TGTGCCAGTAGTATGAGCTATAATTCACCCCTCCACTTT. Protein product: CASSMSYNSPLHF.

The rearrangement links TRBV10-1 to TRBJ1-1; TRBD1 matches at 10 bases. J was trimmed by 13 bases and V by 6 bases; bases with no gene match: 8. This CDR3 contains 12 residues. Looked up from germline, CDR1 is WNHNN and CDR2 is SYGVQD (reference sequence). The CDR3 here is CASRQGTGEIFF. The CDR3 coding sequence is TGCGCCAGCAGGCAAGGGACAGGGGAAATTTTCTTT.

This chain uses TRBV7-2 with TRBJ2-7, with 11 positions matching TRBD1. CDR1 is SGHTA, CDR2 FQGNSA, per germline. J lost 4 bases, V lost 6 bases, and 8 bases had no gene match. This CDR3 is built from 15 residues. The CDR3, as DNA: TGTGCCAGCAGTCGTTGGACAGGGGGCGGTTACGAGCAGTACTTC. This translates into CASSRWTGGGYEQYF.

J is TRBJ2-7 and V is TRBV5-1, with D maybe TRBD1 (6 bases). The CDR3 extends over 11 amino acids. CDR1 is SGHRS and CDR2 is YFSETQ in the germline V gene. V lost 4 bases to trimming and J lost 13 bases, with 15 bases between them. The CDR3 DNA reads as TGCGCCAGCAGCGTGACCGGGACACTTTACTTC. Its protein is CASSVTGTLYF.

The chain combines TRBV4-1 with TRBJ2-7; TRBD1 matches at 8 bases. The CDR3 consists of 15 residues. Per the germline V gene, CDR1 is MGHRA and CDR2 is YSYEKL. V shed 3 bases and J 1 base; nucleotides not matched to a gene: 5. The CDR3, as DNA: TGCGCCAGCAGCCAGTCAGGGGGCGCGTCCTACGAGCAGTACTTC. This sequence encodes CASSQSGGASYEQYF.

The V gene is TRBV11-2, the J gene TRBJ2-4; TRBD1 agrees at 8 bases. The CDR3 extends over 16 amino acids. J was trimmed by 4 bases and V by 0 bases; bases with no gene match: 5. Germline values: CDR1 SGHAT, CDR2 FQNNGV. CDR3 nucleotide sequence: TGTGCCAGCAGCTTAGACAGGGGGCCTATTAAAAACATTCAGTACTTC. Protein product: CASSLDRGPIKNIQYF.

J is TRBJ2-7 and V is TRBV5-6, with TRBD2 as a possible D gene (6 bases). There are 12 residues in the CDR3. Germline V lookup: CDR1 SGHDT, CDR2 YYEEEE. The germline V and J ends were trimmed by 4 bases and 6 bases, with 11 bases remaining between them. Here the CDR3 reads CASSAGLREQYF. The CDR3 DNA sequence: TGTGCCAGCAGCGCGGGACTCCGCGAGCAGTACTTC.

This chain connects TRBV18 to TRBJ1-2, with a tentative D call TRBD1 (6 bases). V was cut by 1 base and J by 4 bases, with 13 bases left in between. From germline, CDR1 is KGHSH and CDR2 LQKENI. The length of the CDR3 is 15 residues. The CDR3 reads CASSPLQGQGYGYTF. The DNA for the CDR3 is TGTGCCAGCTCACCACTCCAGGGGCAGGGCTATGGCTACACCTTC.

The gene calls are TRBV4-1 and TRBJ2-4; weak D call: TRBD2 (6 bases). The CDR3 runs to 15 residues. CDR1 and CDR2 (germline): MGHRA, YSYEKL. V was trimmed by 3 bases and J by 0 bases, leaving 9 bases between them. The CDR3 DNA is TGCGCCAGCAGCCATCGAGCGGGAGCCAAAAACATTCAGTACTTC. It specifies CASSHRAGAKNIQYF.

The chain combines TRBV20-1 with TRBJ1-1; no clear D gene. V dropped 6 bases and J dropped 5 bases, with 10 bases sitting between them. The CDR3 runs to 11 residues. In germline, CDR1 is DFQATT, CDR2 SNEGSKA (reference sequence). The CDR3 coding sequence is TGCAGTGCCCTGACTCCGACTGAAGCTTTCTTT. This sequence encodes CSALTPTEAFF.

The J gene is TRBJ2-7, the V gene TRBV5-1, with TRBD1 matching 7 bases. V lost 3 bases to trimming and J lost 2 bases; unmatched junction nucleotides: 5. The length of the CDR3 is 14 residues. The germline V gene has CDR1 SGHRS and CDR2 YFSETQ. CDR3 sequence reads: CASSSRDRAYEQYF. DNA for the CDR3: TGCGCCAGCAGCTCCCGGGACAGAGCCTACGAGCAGTACTTC. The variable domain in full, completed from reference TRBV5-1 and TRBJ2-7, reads KAGVTQTPRYLIKTRGQQVTLSCSPISGHRSVSWYQQTPGQGLQFLFEYFSETQRNKGNFPGRFSGRQFSNSRSEMNVSTLELGDSALYLCASSSRDRAYEQYFGPGTRLTVT.

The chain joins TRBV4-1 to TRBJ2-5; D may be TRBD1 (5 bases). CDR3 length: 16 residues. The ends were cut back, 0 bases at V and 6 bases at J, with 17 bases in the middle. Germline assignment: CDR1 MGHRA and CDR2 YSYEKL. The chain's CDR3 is CASSQEGYRIEKTQYF. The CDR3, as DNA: TGCGCCAGCAGCCAAGAGGGTTACAGGATAGAAAAGACCCAGTACTTC.

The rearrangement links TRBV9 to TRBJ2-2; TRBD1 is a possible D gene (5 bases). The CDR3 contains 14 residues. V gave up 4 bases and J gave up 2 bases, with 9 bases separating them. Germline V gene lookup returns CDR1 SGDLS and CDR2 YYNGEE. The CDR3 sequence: CASSPRTNTGELFF. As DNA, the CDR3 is TGTGCCAGCAGCCCCCGGACAAACACCGGGGAGCTGTTTTTT.

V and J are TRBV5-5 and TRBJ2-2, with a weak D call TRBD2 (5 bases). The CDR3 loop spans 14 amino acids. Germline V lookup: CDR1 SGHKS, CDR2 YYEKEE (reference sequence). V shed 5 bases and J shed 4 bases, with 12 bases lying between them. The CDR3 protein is CASRSGGFTGELFF. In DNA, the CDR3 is TGTGCCAGCAGATCGGGCGGGTTCACCGGGGAGCTGTTTTTT.

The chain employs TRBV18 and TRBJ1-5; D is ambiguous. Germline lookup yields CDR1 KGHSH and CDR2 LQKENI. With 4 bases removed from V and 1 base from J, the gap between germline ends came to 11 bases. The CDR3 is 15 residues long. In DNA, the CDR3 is TGTGCCAGCTCACGGGAGGGAGTCAGCAATCAGCCCCAGCATTTT. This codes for CASSREGVSNQPQHF.

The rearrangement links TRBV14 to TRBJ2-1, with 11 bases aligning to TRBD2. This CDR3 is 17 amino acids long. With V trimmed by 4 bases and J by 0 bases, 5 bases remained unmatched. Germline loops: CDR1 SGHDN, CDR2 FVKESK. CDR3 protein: CASSPRLAGISYNEQFF. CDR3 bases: TGTGCCAGCAGCCCTCGACTAGCGGGAATCTCCTACAATGAGCAGTTCTTC. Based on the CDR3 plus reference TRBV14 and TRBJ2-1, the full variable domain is EAGVTQFPSHSVIEKGQTVTLRCDPISGHDNLYWYRRVMGKEIKFLLHFVKESKQDESGMPNNRFLAERTGGTYSTLKVQPAELEDSGVYFCASSPRLAGISYNEQFFGPGTRLTVL.

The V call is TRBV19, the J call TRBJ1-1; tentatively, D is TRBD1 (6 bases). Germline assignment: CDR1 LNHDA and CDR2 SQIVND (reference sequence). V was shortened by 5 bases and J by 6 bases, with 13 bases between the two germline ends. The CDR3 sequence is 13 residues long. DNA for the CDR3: TGTGCCAGTAGTCCAGGGGATCGGGCTGAAGCTTTCTTT. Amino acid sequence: CASSPGDRAEAFF.